This T cell receptor (beta chain) was retrieved from a study of cytomegalovirus exposure and HLA in healthy donors. The PCR contained 60 Vbeta and 13 Jbeta primers. Some clones are missing from TCRdb's copy, which holds only in-frame ones; the method was immunoSEQ multiplex PCR. Among roughly 97,000 clones listed, 76% were seen once. J gave up 4 bases and V 4 bases, and 1 base lay outside the gene matches. Germline V gene sequence: CDR1 SNHLY, CDR2 FYNNEI. This CDR3 is built from 12 residues. Sequenced sample: PBMCs. The J gene is TRBJ2-7, the V gene TRBV2, with 7 bases lining up with TRBD2. The source is a woman between 18 and 30 years old in good health and CMV-seropositive. The DNA of the CDR3 is TGTGCCAGCAGTGGGGGAGGGTACGAGCAGTACTTC. Its translation: CASSGGGYEQYF.